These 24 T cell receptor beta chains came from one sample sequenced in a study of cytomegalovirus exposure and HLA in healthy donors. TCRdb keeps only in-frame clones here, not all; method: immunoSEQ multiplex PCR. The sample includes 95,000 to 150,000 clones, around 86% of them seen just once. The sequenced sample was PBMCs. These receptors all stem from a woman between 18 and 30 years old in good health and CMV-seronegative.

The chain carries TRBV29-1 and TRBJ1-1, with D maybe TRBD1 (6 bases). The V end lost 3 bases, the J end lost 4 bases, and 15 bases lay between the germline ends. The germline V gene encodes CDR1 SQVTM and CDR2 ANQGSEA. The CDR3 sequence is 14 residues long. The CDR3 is CSVELERGLTEAFF. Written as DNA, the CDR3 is TGCAGCGTTGAGCTTGAGCGGGGGCTCACTGAAGCTTTCTTT.

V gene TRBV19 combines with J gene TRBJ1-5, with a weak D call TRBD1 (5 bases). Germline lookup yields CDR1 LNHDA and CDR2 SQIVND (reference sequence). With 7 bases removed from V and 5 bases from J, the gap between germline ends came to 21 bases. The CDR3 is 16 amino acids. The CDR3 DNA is TGTGCCAGTACCCCATGGGGGGGAGTGTTGGATCAGCCCCAGCATTTT. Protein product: CASTPWGGVLDQPQHF.

This CDR3 reads CASSLNRGPYEQYF. The CDR3 nucleotides are TGTGCCAGCAGTTTAAACAGGGGTCCCTACGAGCAGTACTTC. The chain carries TRBV28 and TRBJ2-7, with TRBD1 matching over 7 bases. V lost 2 bases and J lost 2; bases outside the gene matches: 3. CDR3 size: 14 residues. Germline V gene lookup returns CDR1 MDHEN and CDR2 SYDVKM.

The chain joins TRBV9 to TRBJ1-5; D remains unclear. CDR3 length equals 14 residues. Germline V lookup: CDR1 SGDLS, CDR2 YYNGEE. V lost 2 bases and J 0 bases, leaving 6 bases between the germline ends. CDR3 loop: CASSVEDSNQPQHF. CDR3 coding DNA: TGTGCCAGCAGCGTCGAGGATAGCAATCAGCCCCAGCATTTT.

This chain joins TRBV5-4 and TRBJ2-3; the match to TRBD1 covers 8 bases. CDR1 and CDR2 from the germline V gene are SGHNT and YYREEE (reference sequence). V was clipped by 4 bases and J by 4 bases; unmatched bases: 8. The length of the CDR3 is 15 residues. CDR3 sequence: CASSQGQGQADTQYF. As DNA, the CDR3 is TGTGCCAGCAGCCAAGGACAGGGACAAGCAGATACGCAGTATTTT.

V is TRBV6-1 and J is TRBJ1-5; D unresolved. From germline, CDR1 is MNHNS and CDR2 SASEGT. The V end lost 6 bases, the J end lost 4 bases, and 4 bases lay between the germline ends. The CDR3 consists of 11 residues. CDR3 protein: CASSVNQPQHF. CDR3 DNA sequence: TGTGCCAGCAGCGTAAATCAGCCCCAGCATTTT.

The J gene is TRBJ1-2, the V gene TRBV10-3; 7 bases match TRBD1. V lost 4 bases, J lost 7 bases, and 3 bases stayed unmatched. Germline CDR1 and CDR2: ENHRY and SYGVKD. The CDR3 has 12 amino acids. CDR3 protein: CAISAHRGGYTF. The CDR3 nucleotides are TGTGCCATCAGTGCACACAGGGGTGGCTACACCTTC.

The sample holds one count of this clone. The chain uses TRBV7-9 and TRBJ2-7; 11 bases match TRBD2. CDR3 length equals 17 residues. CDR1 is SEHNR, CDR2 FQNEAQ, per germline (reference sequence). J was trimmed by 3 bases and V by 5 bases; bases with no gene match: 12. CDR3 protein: CASSLPPTSGRNYEQYF. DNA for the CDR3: TGTGCCAGCAGCCTACCCCCTACTAGCGGGAGAAACTACGAGCAGTACTTC.

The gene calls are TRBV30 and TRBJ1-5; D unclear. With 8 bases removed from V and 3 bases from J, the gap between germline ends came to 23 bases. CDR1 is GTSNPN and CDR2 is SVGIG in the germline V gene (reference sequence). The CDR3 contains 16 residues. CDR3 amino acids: CAPPTRASSLNQPQHF. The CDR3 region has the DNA TGTGCCCCTCCGACTAGGGCCTCTTCCCTCAATCAGCCCCAGCATTTT.

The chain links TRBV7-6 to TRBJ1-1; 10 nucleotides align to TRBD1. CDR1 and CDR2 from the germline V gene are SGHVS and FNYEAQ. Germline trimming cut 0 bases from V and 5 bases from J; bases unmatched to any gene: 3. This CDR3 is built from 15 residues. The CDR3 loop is CASSLAGQGNTEAFF. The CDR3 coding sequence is TGTGCCAGCAGCTTAGCGGGACAGGGGAATACTGAAGCTTTCTTT.

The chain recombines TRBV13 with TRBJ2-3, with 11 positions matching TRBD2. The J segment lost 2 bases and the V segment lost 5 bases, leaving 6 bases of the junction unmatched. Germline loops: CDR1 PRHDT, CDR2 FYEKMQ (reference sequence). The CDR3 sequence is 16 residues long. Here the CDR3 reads CASSNLAGGNTDTQYF. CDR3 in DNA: TGTGCCAGCAGCAATCTAGCGGGAGGAAACACAGATACGCAGTATTTT.

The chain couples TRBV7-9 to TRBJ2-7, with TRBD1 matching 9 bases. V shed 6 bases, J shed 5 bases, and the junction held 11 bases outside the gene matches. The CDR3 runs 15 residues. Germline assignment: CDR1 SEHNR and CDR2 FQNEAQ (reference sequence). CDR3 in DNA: TGTGCCAGCAGGGGGGGCCCGGGACAGGGCCACGAGCAGTACTTC. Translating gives CASRGGPGQGHEQYF.

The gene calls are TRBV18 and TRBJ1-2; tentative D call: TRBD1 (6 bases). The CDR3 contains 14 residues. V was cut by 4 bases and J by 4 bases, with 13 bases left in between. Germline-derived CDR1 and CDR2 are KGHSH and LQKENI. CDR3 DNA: TGTGCCAGCTCACTCCGACAGGCGGGCTATGGCTACACCTTC. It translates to CASSLRQAGYGYTF. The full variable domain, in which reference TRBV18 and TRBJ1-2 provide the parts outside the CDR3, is NAGVMQNPRHLVRRRGQEARLRCSPMKGHSHVYWYRQLPEEGLKFMVYLQKENIIDESGMPKERFSAEFPKEGPSILRIQQVVRGDSAAYFCASSLRQAGYGYTFGSGTRLTVV.

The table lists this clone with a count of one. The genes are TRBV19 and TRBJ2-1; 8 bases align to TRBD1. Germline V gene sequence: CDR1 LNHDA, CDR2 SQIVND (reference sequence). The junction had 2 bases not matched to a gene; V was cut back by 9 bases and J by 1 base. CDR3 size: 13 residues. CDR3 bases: TGTGCCAGCCGACAGGGGTCCTACAATGAGCAGTTCTTC. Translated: CASRQGSYNEQFF.

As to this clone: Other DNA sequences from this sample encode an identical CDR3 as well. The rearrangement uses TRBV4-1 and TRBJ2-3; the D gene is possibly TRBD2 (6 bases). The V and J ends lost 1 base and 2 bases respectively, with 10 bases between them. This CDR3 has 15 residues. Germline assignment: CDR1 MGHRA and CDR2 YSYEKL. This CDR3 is CASSQGQGLTDTQYF. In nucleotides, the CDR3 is TGCGCCAGCAGCCAAGGGCAGGGACTCACAGATACGCAGTATTTT.

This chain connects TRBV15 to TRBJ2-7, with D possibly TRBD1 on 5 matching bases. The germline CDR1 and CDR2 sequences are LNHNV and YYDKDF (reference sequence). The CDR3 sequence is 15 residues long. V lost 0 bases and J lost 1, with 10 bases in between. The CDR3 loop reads CATSREQAQSYEQYF. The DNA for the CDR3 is TGTGCCACCAGCAGAGAACAGGCCCAGTCCTACGAGCAGTACTTC. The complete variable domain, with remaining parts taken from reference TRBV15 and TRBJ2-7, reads DAMVIQNPRYQVTQFGKPVTLSCSQTLNHNVMYWYQQKSSQAPKLLFHYYDKDFNNEADTPDNFQSRRPNTSFCFLDIRSPGLGDTAMYLCATSREQAQSYEQYFGPGTRLTVT.

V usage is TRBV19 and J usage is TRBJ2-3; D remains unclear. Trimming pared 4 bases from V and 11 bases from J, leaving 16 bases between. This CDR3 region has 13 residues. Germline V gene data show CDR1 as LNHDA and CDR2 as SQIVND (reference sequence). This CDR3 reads CASSTSPQSGQYF. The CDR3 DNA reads TGTGCCAGTAGTACCTCCCCCCAGTCGGGGCAGTATTTT.

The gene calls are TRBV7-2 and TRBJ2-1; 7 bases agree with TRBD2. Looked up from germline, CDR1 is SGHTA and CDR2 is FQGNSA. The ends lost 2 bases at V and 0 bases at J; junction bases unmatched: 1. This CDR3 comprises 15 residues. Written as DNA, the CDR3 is TGTGCCAGCAGCTTACTAGCGGACTCCTACAATGAGCAGTTCTTC. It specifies CASSLLADSYNEQFF.

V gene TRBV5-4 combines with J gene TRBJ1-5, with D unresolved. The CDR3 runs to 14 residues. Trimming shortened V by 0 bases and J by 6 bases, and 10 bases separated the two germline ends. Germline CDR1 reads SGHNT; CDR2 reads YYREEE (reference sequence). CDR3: CASSLDGSGQPQHF. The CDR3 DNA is TGTGCCAGCAGCTTGGATGGGAGCGGTCAGCCCCAGCATTTT.

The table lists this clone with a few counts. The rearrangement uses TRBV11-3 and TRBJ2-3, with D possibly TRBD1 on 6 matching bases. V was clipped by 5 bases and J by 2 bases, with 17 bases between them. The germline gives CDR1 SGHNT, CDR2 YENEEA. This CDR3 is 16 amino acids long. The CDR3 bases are TGTGCCAGCAGCCCAGGAAAAGGACAGCACACAGATACGCAGTATTTT. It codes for CASSPGKGQHTDTQYF.

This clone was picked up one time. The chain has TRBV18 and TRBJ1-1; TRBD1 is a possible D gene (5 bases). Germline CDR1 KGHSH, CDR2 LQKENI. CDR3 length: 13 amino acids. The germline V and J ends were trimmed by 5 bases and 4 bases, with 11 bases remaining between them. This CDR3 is CASSSDTLTEAFF. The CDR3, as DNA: TGTGCCAGCTCATCGGACACCCTCACTGAAGCTTTCTTT.

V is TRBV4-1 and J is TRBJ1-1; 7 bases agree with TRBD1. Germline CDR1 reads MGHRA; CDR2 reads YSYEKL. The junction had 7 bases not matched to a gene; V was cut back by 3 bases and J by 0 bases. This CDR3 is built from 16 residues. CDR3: CASSHEGGQLNTEAFF. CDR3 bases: TGCGCCAGCAGCCACGAAGGGGGACAGTTGAACACTGAAGCTTTCTTT.

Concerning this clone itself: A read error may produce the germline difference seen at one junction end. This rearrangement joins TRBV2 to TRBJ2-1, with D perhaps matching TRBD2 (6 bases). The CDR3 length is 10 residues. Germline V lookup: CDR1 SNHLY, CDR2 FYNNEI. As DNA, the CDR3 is TGTGCCAGCAGGGGGACTTGGGAGCTCTTC. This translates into CASRGTWELF.

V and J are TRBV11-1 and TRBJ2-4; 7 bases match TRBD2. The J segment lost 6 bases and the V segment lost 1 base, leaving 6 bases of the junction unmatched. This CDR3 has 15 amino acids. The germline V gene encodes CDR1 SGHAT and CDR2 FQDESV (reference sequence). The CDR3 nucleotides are TGTGCCAGCAGCTTAGGGCGGGGGTCGGGAAACATTCAGTACTTC. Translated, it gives CASSLGRGSGNIQYF.